The 16 T cell receptor beta chains given below trace back to one sample, sequenced in a study of PD-1 blockade in classical Hodgkin lymphoma. Sequenced by immunoSEQ multiplex PCR; TCRdb stores in-frame clones only, minus some. Here the sample spans 85,000 to 90,000 clones, 75% to 95% being singletons. Time point here: cycle 4 day 1 (C4D1), after five to seven weeks of nivolumab. All patients relapsed after autologous stem cell transplantation, and brentuximab vedotin exposure varied. Sequenced material: peripheral blood mononuclear cells (PBMCs), taken before the fourth cycle of nivolumab. These receptors were obtained from a human donor with classical Hodgkin lymphoma.

This clone came up a few times. The chain employs TRBV2 and TRBJ1-6, with a tentative D call TRBD1 (5 bases). CDR1 SNHLY and CDR2 FYNNEI come from the germline V gene. CDR3 size: 13 residues. V was shortened by 4 bases and J by 10 bases, with 11 bases between the two germline ends. In nucleotides, the CDR3 is TGTGCCAGCAGTGTTCTGGGGCCCTCACCCCTCCACTTT. Its translation: CASSVLGPSPLHF.

This sequence joins TRBV7-2 and TRBJ2-5, with a tentative D call TRBD2 (6 bases). The CDR3 is 15 amino acids. Germline CDR1 and CDR2: SGHTA and FQGNSA. Trimming shortened V by 3 bases and J by 4 bases, and 15 bases separated the two germline ends. CDR3 in DNA: TGTGCCAGCAGCTTTTCCGGGACTGGGAGAGAGACCCAGTACTTC. This gives the protein CASSFSGTGRETQYF.

The chain has TRBV7-8 and TRBJ1-4, with 7 bases that match TRBD1. CDR1 SGHVS and CDR2 FQNEAQ come from the germline V gene. V lost 8 bases and J lost 4; bases outside the gene matches: 13. This CDR3 is 16 amino acids long. The DNA for the CDR3 is TGTGCCAGCGTTGATTTCACAGGGGCGCATAATGAAAAACTGTTTTTT. It specifies CASVDFTGAHNEKLFF.

The genes are TRBV9 and TRBJ2-5, with D hard to call. Looked up from germline, CDR1 is SGDLS and CDR2 is YYNGEE. Trimming removed 0 bases from V and 0 bases from J, with 6 bases in between. CDR3 length: 14 amino acids. The CDR3 DNA is TGTGCCAGCAGCGTAGACAGATACCAAGAGACCCAGTACTTC. Translated: CASSVDRYQETQYF.

The chain is built from TRBV5-6 and TRBJ2-5; D is possibly TRBD1 or TRBD2 (5 bases each). CDR3 length: 12 amino acids. Germline values: CDR1 SGHDT, CDR2 YYEEEE. Between the trimmed V and J ends, which lost 0 bases and 7 bases, there was a span of 7 bases. The CDR3 DNA reads TGTGCCAGCAGCTTGGGTGGGGGGACCCAGTACTTC. Translating gives CASSLGGGTQYF. Full variable domain (missing parts from reference TRBV5-6 and TRBJ2-5): DAGVTQSPTHLIKTRGQQVTLRCSPKSGHDTVSWYQQALGQGPQFIFQYYEEEERQRGNFPDRFSGHQFPNYSSELNVNALLLGDSALYLCASSLGGGTQYFGPGTRLLVL.

The chain carries TRBV7-8 and TRBJ2-3, with 11 bases fitting TRBD2. This CDR3 is 19 amino acids long. Per the germline V gene, CDR1 is SGHVS and CDR2 is FQNEAQ. Losses at the gene ends were 7 bases for V and 1 base for J; bases not matched to a gene: 16. CDR3 coding DNA: TGTGCCAGCACCCCCGGGTTAGTAGCGGGGGGGCCTGGCACAGATACGCAGTATTTT. Amino acids: CASTPGLVAGGPGTDTQYF.

This clone was seen a handful of times. V usage is TRBV5-1 and J usage is TRBJ1-4; 7 bases align to TRBD1. This CDR3 has 13 amino acids. Germline trimming cut 4 bases from V and 8 bases from J; bases unmatched to any gene: 5. Germline values: CDR1 SGHRS, CDR2 YFSETQ. The CDR3 nucleotides read TGCGCCAGCAGCCCACAGGGGCACGAAAAACTGTTTTTT. This translates into CASSPQGHEKLFF. Based on the CDR3 plus reference TRBV5-1 and TRBJ1-4, the full variable domain is KAGVTQTPRYLIKTRGQQVTLSCSPISGHRSVSWYQQTPGQGLQFLFEYFSETQRNKGNFPGRFSGRQFSNSRSEMNVSTLELGDSALYLCASSPQGHEKLFFGSGTQLSVL.

The chain couples TRBV28 to TRBJ2-3; 8 bases map to TRBD2. The CDR3 covers 16 residues. Germline values: CDR1 MDHEN, CDR2 SYDVKM. V was clipped by 6 bases and J by 2 bases; unmatched bases: 10. The CDR3 loop reads CASRPWTSLNTDTQYF. CDR3 in DNA: TGTGCCAGCAGGCCCTGGACTAGCTTGAACACAGATACGCAGTATTTT.

The chain combines TRBV29-1 with TRBJ2-7, with 11 bases fitting TRBD1. The length of the CDR3 is 15 residues. The germline V gene has CDR1 SQVTM and CDR2 ANQGSEA. Trimming cost V 6 bases and J 0 bases; bases outside gene matches: 7. The chain's CDR3 is CSVARGQGASYEQYF. CDR3 DNA sequence: TGCAGCGTGGCACGAGGACAGGGGGCCTCCTACGAGCAGTACTTC.

This clone has just one count. The chain couples TRBV7-9 to TRBJ2-1; TRBD2 matches 15 bases. V dropped 4 bases and J dropped 8; count of bases not matched to a gene: 3. The CDR3 loop spans 15 amino acids. CDR1 SEHNR and CDR2 FQNEAQ come from the germline V gene (reference sequence). CDR3 DNA: TGTGCCAGCAGCTGGACTAGCGGGGGGGCCTATGAGCAGTTCTTC. It translates to CASSWTSGGAYEQFF.

The chain employs TRBV9 and TRBJ2-3; a possible D gene is TRBD1 (6 bases). This CDR3 contains 14 residues. V was trimmed by 3 bases and J by 4 bases, leaving 12 bases between them. In germline, CDR1 is SGDLS, CDR2 YYNGEE. The CDR3 DNA is TGTGCCAGCAGCGGGGCTCAGGGGTCAGATACGCAGTATTTT. Its translation: CASSGAQGSDTQYF.

The chain uses TRBV6-4 and TRBJ1-5; D call uncertain. CDR1 and CDR2 from the germline V gene are MRHNA and SNTAGT. The V end lost 4 bases, the J end lost 0 bases, and 7 bases lay between the germline ends. The CDR3 has 14 residues. The CDR3 DNA sequence: TGTGCCAGCAGTGCCGAGTATAGCAATCAGCCCCAGCATTTT. Translated: CASSAEYSNQPQHF.

The chain employs TRBV5-4 and TRBJ2-3, with 12 bases identical to TRBD2. This CDR3 is 18 amino acids long. The germline V gene has CDR1 SGHNT and CDR2 YYREEE (reference sequence). Losses at the gene ends were 3 bases for V and 0 bases for J; bases not matched to a gene: 8. As DNA, the CDR3 is TGTGCCAGCAGCTCGACTAGCGGGGGTGGTTCTAGCACAGATACGCAGTATTTT. Translated: CASSSTSGGGSSTDTQYF.

The chain recombines TRBV7-2 with TRBJ1-2, with D tentatively TRBD1 (5 bases). Per the germline V gene, CDR1 is SGHTA and CDR2 is FQGNSA. CDR3 length: 14 residues. Trimming took off 1 base at V and 4 bases at J, with 10 bases between the two ends. The CDR3 loop is CASSLDRWIYGYTF. CDR3 bases: TGTGCCAGCAGCTTAGACAGGTGGATCTATGGCTACACCTTC.

This chain joins TRBV2 and TRBJ1-1; 9 positions match TRBD1. CDR3 length: 14 amino acids. CDR1 is SNHLY, CDR2 FYNNEI, per germline. V lost 3 bases, J lost 5 bases, and 4 bases stayed unmatched. The CDR3 DNA sequence: TGTGCCAGCAGTGATACAGGGGGCTATACTGAAGCTTTCTTT. The encoded protein is CASSDTGGYTEAFF.

CDR3 sequence (DNA): TGTGCCAGCAGCTTGAATGACAGGCGCTCCTACGAGCAGTACTTC. It is translated as CASSLNDRRSYEQYF. The chain carries TRBV5-4 and TRBJ2-7, with D maybe TRBD1 (6 bases). CDR3 length: 15 amino acids. Germline CDR1 is SGHNT and CDR2 is YYREEE (reference sequence). V was trimmed by 1 base and J by 0 bases, leaving 11 bases between them.